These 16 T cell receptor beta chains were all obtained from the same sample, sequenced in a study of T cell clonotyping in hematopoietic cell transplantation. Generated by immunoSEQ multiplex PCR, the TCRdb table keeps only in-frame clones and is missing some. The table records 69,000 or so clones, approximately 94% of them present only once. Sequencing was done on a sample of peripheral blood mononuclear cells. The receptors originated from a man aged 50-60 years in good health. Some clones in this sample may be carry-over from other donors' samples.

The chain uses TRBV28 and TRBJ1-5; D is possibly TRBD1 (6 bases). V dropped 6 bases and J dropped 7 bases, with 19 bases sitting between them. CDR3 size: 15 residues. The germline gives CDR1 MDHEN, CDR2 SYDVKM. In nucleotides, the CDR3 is TGTGCCAGCAGCCGTGATTGGGGGCAGGAGCAGCCCCAGCATTTT. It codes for CASSRDWGQEQPQHF.

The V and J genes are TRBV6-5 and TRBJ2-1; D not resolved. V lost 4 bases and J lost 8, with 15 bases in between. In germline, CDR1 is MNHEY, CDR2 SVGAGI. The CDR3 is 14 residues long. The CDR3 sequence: CASSSSLKGDEQFF. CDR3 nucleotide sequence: TGTGCCAGCAGTTCTTCTCTCAAGGGCGATGAGCAGTTCTTC.

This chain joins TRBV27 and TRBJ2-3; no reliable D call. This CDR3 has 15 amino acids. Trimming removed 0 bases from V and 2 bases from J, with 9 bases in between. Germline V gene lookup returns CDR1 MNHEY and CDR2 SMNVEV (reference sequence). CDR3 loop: CASSLSRGPTDTQYF. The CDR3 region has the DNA TGTGCCAGCAGTTTATCGCGCGGACCCACAGATACGCAGTATTTT.

CDR3 loop: CAWRGTGSTIYF. DNA of the CDR3: TGTGCCTGGAGGGGGACAGGGAGCACCATATATTTT. This chain joins TRBV30 and TRBJ1-3; 9 positions match TRBD1. This CDR3 spans 12 amino acids. Germline CDR1 reads GTSNPN; CDR2 reads SVGIG (reference sequence). V trimming: 3 bases; J trimming: 9 bases; junction bases outside the gene matches: 3. Based on the CDR3 plus reference TRBV30 and TRBJ1-3, the full variable domain is SQTIHQWPATLVQPVGSPLSLECTVEGTSNPNLYWYRQAAGRGLQLLFYSVGIGQISSEVPQNLSASRPQDRQFILSSKKLLLSDSGFYLCAWRGTGSTIYFGEGSWLTVV.

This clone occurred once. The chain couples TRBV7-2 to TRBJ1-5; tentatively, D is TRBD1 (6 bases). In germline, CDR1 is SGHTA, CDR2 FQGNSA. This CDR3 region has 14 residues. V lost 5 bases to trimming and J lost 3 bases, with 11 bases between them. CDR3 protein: CASSPGQFNQPQHF. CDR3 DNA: TGTGCCAGCAGCCCCGGACAGTTCAATCAGCCCCAGCATTTT.

CDR3 in amino acids: CASSLHPDSGNTIYF. The CDR3 nucleotides read TGTGCCAGCAGCTTACACCCAGACTCTGGAAACACCATATATTTT. J is TRBJ1-3 and V is TRBV7-2, with D uncertain. The CDR3 runs 15 residues. Germline V lookup: CDR1 SGHTA, CDR2 FQGNSA. The ends were cut back, 2 bases at V and 0 bases at J, with 8 bases in the middle.

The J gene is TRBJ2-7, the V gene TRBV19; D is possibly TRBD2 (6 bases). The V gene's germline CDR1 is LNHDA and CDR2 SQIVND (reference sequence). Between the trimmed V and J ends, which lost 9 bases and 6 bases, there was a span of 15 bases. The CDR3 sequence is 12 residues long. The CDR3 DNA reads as TGTGCCAGCTCCCGCGGAGGGTCCGAGCAGTACTTC. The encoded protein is CASSRGGSEQYF.

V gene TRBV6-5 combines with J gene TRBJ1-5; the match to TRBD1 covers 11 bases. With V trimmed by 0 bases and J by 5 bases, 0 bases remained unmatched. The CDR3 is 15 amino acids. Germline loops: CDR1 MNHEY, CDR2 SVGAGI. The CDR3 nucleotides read TGTGCCAGCAGTTACTCGGGACAGGGGGATCAGCCCCAGCATTTT. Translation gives CASSYSGQGDQPQHF.

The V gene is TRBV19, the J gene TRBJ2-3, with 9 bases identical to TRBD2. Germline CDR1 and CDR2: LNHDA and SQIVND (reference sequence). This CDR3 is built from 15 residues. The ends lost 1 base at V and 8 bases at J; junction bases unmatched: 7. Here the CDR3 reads CASSIARGGLGTQYF. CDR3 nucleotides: TGTGCCAGTAGTATAGCGCGGGGGGGCCTAGGTACGCAGTATTTT.

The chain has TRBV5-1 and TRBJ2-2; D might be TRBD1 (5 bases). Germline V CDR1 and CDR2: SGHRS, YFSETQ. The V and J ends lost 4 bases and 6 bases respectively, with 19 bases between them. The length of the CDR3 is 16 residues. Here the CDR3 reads CASSRQGGVVPGELFF. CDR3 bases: TGCGCCAGCAGCCGCCAGGGTGGGGTCGTCCCCGGGGAGCTGTTTTTT.

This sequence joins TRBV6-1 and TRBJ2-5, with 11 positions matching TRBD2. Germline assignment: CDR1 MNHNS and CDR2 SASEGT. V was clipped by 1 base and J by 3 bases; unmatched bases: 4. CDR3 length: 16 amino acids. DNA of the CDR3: TGTGCCAGCAGTGAAGAGTTAGCGGGGGGGGAAGAGACCCAGTACTTC. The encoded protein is CASSEELAGGEETQYF.

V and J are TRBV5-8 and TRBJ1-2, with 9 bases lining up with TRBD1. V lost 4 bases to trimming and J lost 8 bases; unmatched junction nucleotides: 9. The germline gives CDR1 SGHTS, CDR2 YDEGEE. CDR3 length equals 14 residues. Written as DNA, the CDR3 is TGTGCCAGCAGCACTGGACAGGGGATTGCCGGCTACACCTTC. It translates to CASSTGQGIAGYTF.

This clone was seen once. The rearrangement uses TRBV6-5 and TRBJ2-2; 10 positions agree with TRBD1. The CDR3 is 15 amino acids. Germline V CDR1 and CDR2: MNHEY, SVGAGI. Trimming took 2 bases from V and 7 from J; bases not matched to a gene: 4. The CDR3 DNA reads TGTGCCAGCAGTTACCGGGACAGGGGAGTCGGGGAGCTGTTTTTT. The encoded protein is CASSYRDRGVGELFF.

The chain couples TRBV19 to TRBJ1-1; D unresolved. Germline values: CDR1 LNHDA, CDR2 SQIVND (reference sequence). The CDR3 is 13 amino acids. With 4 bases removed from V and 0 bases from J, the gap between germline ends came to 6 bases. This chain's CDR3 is CASSTSMNTEAFF. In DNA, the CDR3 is TGTGCCAGTAGTACTTCAATGAACACTGAAGCTTTCTTT.

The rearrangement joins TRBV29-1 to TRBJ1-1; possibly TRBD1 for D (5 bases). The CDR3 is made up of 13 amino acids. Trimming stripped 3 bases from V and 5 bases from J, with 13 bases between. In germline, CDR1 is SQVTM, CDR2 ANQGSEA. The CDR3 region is CSVDPRTTTEAFF. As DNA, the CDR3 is TGCAGCGTTGACCCCCGGACAACGACTGAAGCTTTCTTT.

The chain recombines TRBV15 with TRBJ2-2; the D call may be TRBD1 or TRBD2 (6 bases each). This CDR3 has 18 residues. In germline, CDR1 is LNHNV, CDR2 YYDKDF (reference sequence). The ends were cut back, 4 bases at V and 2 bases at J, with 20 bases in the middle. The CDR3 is CATSIVGGAEINTGELFF. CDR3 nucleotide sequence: TGTGCCACCAGCATAGTCGGGGGCGCAGAAATTAACACCGGGGAGCTGTTTTTT.